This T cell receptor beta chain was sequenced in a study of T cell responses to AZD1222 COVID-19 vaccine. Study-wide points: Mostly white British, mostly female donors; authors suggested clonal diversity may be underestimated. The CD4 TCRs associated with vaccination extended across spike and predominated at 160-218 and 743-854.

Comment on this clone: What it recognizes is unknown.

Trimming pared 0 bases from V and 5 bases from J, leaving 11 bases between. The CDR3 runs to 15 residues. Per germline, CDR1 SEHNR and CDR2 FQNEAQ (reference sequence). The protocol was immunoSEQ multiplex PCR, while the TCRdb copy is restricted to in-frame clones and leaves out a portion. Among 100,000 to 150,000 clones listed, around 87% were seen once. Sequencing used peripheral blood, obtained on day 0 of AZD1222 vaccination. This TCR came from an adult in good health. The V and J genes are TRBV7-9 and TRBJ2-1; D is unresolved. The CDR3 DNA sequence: TGTGCCAGCAGCTTAGCGCTCGGCTACCACAATGAGCAGTTCTTC. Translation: CASSLALGYHNEQFF.